This T cell receptor beta chain is from a study of neoadjuvant anti-PD-1 for oral cavity cancer. On the study more broadly: Most patients had three to four biweekly doses of 3 mg/kg nivolumab before resection. General study results and limits: Expansion of preexisting intratumoral clones was suggested to aid response. With three patients per group, TCR findings need larger cohorts.

Clones were sequenced by immunoSEQ multiplex PCR, and TCRdb holds only the in-frame ones, with some missing. The sample yields around 9,800 clones, more than 45% seen once. As to this clone: Its antigen is as yet unknown.

Patients were newly diagnosed with stage II-IVA oral cavity squamous cell carcinoma without prior systemic or radiation treatment. The V gene end was trimmed by 5 bases and the J gene end by 4 bases; junction bases not matched to a gene: 3. The CDR3 is 14 amino acids. CDR1 and CDR2 (germline): MNHEY, SVGAGI. The source was tumor tissue, collected before nivolumab (anti-PD-1) treatment. V usage is TRBV6-5 and J usage is TRBJ1-4; TRBD1 agrees at 8 bases. This clonotype originated in a person aged 40 to 85 with oral cavity squamous cell carcinoma. In DNA form, the CDR3 reads TGTGCCAGCAGTGGGGGACAGGTTAATGAAAAACTGTTTTTT. It is translated as CASSGGQVNEKLFF.